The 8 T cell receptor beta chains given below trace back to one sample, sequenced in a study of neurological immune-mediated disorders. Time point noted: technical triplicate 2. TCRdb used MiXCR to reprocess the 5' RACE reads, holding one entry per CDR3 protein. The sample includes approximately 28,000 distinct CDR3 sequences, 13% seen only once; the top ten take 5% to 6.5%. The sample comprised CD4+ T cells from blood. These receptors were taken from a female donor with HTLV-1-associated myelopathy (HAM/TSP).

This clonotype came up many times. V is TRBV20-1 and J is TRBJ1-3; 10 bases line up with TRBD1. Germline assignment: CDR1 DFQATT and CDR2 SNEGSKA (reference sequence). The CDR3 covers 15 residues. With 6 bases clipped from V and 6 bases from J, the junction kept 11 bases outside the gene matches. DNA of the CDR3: TGCAGTGCCGCCCACCGGGACAGGGGATTAAACACCATATATTTT. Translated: CSAAHRDRGLNTIYF.

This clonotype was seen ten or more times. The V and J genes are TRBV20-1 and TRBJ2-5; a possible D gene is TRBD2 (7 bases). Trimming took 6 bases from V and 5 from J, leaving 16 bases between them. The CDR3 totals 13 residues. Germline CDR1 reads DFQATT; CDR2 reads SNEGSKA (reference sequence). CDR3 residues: CSAESGGLETQYF. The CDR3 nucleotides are TGCAGTGCGGAGTCGGGGGGCCTCGAGACCCAGTACTTC.

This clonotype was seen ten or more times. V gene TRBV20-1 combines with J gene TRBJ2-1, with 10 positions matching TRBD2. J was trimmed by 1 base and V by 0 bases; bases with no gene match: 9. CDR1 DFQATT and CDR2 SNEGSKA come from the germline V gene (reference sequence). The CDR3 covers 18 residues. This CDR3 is CSARDASGRDRSYNEQFF. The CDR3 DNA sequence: TGCAGTGCTAGAGATGCCAGCGGGAGGGATCGATCCTACAATGAGCAGTTCTTC.

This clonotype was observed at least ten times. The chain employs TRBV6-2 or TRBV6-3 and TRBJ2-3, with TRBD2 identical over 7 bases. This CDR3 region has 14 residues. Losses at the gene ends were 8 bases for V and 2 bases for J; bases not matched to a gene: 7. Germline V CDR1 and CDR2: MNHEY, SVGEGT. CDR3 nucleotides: TGTGCCAGCGGGACTATGCCCATCACAGATACGCAGTATTTT. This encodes CASGTMPITDTQYF.

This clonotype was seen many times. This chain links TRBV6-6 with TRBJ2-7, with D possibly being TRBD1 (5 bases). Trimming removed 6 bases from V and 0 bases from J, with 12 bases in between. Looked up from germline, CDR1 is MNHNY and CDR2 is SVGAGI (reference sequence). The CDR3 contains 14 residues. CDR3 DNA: TGTGCCAGCAGGCTGACGACAGACTCCTACGAGCAGTACTTC. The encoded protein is CASRLTTDSYEQYF.

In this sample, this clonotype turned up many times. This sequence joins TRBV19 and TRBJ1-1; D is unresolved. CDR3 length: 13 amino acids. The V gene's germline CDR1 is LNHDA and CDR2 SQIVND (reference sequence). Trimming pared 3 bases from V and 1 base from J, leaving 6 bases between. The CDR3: CASSITKNTEAFF. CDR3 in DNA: TGTGCCAGTAGTATTACGAAGAACACTGAAGCTTTCTTT.

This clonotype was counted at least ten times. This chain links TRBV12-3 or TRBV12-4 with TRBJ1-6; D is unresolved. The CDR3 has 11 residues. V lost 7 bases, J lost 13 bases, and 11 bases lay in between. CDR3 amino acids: CASNDGGPLHF. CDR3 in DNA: TGTGCCAGCAACGACGGTGGGCCCCTCCACTTT.

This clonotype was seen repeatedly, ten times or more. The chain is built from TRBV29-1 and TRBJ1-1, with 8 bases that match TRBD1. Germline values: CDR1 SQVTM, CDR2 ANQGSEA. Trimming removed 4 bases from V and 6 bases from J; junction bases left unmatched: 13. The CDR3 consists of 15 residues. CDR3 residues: CSVGGQGGRRAEAFF. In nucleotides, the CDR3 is TGCAGCGTTGGCGGACAGGGTGGCCGCCGGGCTGAAGCTTTCTTT.